The source of this T cell receptor beta chain is a study of CD8 T cells in Susac syndrome. The germline V gene has CDR1 MNHEY and CDR2 SMNVEV (reference sequence). Trimming left V 0 bases short and J 7 bases short, with 9 bases between. The length of the CDR3 is 13 residues. From blood CD8+ and CD4+ T cells, the TCR beta chain was sequenced. It was negative isolation that provided the CD8+ and CD4+ T cells, whereas TEMRA cells were enriched by FACS. RNA was extracted with the RNeasy kit, and a quantity of 0.5 to 1 ug was reverse transcribed using random hexamers. TCR beta CDR3 was amplified by immunoSEQ covering 54 Vbeta and 13 Jbeta. TCRdb reprocessed the immunoSEQ multiplex PCR reads with MiXCR, giving one entry per CDR3 protein. The sample holds roughly 140,000 distinct CDR3 sequences, around 96% seen once.

The sequencing input was CD8+ T cells from PBMCs. The rearrangement uses TRBV27 and TRBJ1-2; no reliable D call. This TCR was recovered from a human donor with multiple sclerosis. DNA for the CDR3: TGTGCCAGCAGTTTATCCGAGAATGGTGGCTACACCTTC. Protein sequence: CASSLSENGGYTF.